Given below is one T cell receptor (beta chain) in context. V gave up 0 bases and J gave up 2 bases, with 8 bases separating them. Germline CDR1 LGHNA, CDR2 YSLEER. The CDR3 sequence is 15 residues long. These data come from a study of blood T cell repertoires in COVID-19. Authors' processing steps: Reference gene primer amplification gave estimated nucleated cell counts. Some clones are missing from TCRdb's copy, which holds only in-frame ones; the method was immunoSEQ multiplex PCR. The DNA was the basis for D and trimming; V, J and clone size are from that table. Of roughly 200,000 clones listed, 85% to 90% were seen once; the top ten hold around 0.63%.

The chain uses TRBV4-3 and TRBJ2-1; D gene ambiguous. This receptor was identified in a man aged 50-59 years with acute or convalescent COVID-19. The sequenced sample consisted of peripheral blood. DNA for the CDR3: TGCGCCAGCAGCCAAGAGAACAGAGCCTACAATGAGCAGTTCTTC. Protein product: CASSQENRAYNEQFF.